This T cell receptor (beta chain) comes out of a study of T cell clones after liver transplantation. Some clones are missing from TCRdb's copy, which holds only in-frame ones; the method was immunoSEQ multiplex PCR. The sample holds 55,000 to 75,000 clones; about 71% are singletons and the top ten take about 2.8%. CDR3 length equals 16 residues. Trimming removed 0 bases from V and 6 bases from J, with 18 bases in between. Per the germline V gene, CDR1 is MNHEY and CDR2 is SVGAGI. The rearrangement joins TRBV6-5 to TRBJ2-7, with D tentatively TRBD1 (5 bases). The material sequenced was CD4+ T cells from blood, taken at the approximately 15-month timepoint. This TCR was sampled from a human patient who received a liver transplant. Some T cells may originate from the graft donor. The CDR3 sequence: CASSYSFHQRGTEQYF. CDR3 DNA sequence: TGTGCCAGCAGTTACTCTTTCCACCAAAGGGGAACCGAGCAGTACTTC.